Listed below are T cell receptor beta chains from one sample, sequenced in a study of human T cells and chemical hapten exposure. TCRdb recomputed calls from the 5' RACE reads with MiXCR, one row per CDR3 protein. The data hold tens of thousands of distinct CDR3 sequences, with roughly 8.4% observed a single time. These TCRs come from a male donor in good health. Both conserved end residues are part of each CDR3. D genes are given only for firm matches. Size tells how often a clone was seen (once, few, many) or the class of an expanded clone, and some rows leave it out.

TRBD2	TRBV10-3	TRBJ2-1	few	TGTGCCATCAGTGAATTTCAAGCGGGAGGTAGCTATGAGCAGTTCTTC	CAISEFQAGGSYEQFF
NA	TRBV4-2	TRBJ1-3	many	TGTGCCAGCAGCCAGGCCACAGGTTCGGGAGGAAACACCATATATTTT	CASSQATGSGGNTIYF
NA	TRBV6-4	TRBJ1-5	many	TGTGCCAGCAGTGAGGGAACCTCGCGGAATCAGCCCCAGCATTTT	CASSEGTSRNQPQHF
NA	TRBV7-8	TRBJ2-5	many	TGTGCCAGCAGCGAACAAGAGACCCAGTACTTC	CASSEQETQYF
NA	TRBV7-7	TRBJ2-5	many	TGTGCCAGCAGCTTAGATAATAGCGGACTACGAGAGACCCAGTACTTC	CASSLDNSGLRETQYF
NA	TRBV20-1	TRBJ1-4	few	TGCAGTGCTAGTCTGACAGCAACTAATGAAAAACTGTTTTTT	CSASLTATNEKLFF
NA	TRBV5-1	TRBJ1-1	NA	TGCGCCAGCAGCCTTAGGACCCAGAGCACTGAAGCTTTCTTT	CASSLRTQSTEAFF
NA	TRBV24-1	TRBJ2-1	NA	TGTGCCACCAGTGAAAGGGGTGGAGTGGATGAGCAGTTCTTC	CATSERGGVDEQFF
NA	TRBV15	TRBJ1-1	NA	TGTGCCACCAGCAGCGAGGAGGGAACTGAAGCTTTCTTT	CATSSEEGTEAFF
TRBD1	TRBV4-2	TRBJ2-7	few	TGTGCCAGCAGCCAAGAGAACGGACAGGGGTACGAGCAGTACTTC	CASSQENGQGYEQYF
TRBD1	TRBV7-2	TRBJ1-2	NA	TGTGCCAGCAGTCAGGACAGGGGTGTCAACTATGGCTACACCTTC	CASSQDRGVNYGYTF
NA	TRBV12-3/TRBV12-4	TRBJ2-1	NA	TGTGCCATCCCGACATCAGGGGGGGCGCAGTTCTTC	CAIPTSGGAQFF
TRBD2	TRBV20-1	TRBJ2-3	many	TGCAGTGCTGGGCAGCGGGGGGGCCCCACAGATACGCAGTATTTT	CSAGQRGGPTDTQYF
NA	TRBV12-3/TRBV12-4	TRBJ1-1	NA	TGTGCCAGCATCCTAAAATCGGGGAGCACTGAAGCTTTCTTT	CASILKSGSTEAFF
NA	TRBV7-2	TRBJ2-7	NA	TGTGCCAGCAGCTTAGGTGTCAGGAACTACGAGCAGTACTTC	CASSLGVRNYEQYF
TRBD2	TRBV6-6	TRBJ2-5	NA	TGTGCCAGCAAGACTAGCGGGGAAGAGACCCAGTACTTC	CASKTSGEETQYF
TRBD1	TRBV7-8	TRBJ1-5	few	TGTGCCAGCAGCGGGACCGGGACAGGGGGTCAGAGGCCCCAGCATTTT	CASSGTGTGGQRPQHF
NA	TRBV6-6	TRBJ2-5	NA	TGTGCCAGCACCGGACCCTCGGGAACGGTGGAGACCCAGTACTTC	CASTGPSGTVETQYF
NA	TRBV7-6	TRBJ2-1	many	TGTGCCAGCAGCTCGTACGGGGATTACAATGAGCAGTTCTTC	CASSSYGDYNEQFF
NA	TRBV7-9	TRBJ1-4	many	TGTGCCAGCAGCCCACGGGACACGGGAAAACTGTTTTTT	CASSPRDTGKLFF
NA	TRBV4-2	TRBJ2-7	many	TGTGCCAGCAGCCCCCGACCGACTAGTACACTCTACGAGCAGTACTTC	CASSPRPTSTLYEQYF
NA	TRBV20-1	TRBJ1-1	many	TGCAGTGCGAGTAATGGGGACTCGAACACTGAAGCTTTCTTT	CSASNGDSNTEAFF
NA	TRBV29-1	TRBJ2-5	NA	TGCAGAGTTGAATCCGTGGCGGATGAAGAGACCCAGTACTTC	CRVESVADEETQYF
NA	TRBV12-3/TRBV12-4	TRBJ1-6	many	TGTGCCAGCAGGAACAGGGACTCCTATAATTCACCCCTCCACTTT	CASRNRDSYNSPLHF
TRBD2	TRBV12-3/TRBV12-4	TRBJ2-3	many	TGTGCCAGCACCCCTAGCGGGACCACTCGGGATACGCAGTATTTT	CASTPSGTTRDTQYF
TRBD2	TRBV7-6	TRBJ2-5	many	TGTGCCAGCAGCCCGACTGGGAGGGACCAAGAGACCCAGTACTTC	CASSPTGRDQETQYF
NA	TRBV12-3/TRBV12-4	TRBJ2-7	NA	TGTGCCAGCAGTATTAGCGGGACAGGGTTATACGAGCAGTACTTC	CASSISGTGLYEQYF
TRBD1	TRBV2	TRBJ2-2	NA	TGTGCCAGCAGTGTCGTATCGTTAAGGGGGCACGCCGGGGAGCTGTTTTTT	CASSVVSLRGHAGELFF
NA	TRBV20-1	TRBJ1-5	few	TGCAGTGCAAGTGGGGAGGGGAATCAGCCCCAGCATTTT	CSASGEGNQPQHF
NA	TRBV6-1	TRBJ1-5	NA	TGTGCCAGCAGTGGACAGATAGATAGCAATCAGCCCCAGCATTTT	CASSGQIDSNQPQHF
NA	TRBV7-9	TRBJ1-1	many	TGTGCCAGCAGCTTAGTTGTGAACACTGAAGCTTTCTTT	CASSLVVNTEAFF
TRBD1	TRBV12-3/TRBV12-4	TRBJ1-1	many	TGTGCCAGCAGGGTTACGACAGGGGCGTTGAACACTGAAGCTTTCTTT	CASRVTTGALNTEAFF
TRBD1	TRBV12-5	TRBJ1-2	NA	TGTGCTAGTGGTTCCCCGGGACAGGCAAGACCCTATGGCTACACCTTC	CASGSPGQARPYGYTF
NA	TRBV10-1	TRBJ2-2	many	TGCGCCAGCAGTGAGGAGCGCGTTGCGAACACCGGGGAGCTGTTTTTT	CASSEERVANTGELFF
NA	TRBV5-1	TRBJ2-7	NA	TGCGCCAGCAGCTTGGATTCAGTTACGGAGCAGTACTTC	CASSLDSVTEQYF
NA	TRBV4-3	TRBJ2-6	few	TGCGCCAGCAGCCAAGACACCTCTGGGGCCAACGTCCTGACTTTC	CASSQDTSGANVLTF
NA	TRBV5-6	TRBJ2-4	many	TGTGCCAGCAGCTTGGCATCAGGGCTAGCCAAAAACATTCAGTACTTC	CASSLASGLAKNIQYF
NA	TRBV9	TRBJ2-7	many	TGTGCCAGCAGCGTAGATGTAGCGCAGAGCTCCTACGAGCAGTACTTC	CASSVDVAQSSYEQYF
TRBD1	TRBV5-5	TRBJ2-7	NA	TGTGCCAGCAGCTTGCGTCACAGGGGGCGATGGCGGTACTTC	CASSLRHRGRWRYF
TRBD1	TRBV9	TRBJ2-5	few	TGTGCCAGCAGCGCAACAGGGGGCGCGGTGGAGACCCAGTACTTC	CASSATGGAVETQYF
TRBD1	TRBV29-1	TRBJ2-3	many	TGCAGCGTCCAGACAGGGAGCCCCACAGATACGCAGTATTTT	CSVQTGSPTDTQYF
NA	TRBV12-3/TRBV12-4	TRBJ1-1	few	TGTGCCAGCAGTTTGCAGGGTGAGGGCACTGAAGCTTTCTTT	CASSLQGEGTEAFF
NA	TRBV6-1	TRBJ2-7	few	TGTGCCAGCAGTGCTACAGGGTTGGGTGAGCAGTACTTC	CASSATGLGEQYF